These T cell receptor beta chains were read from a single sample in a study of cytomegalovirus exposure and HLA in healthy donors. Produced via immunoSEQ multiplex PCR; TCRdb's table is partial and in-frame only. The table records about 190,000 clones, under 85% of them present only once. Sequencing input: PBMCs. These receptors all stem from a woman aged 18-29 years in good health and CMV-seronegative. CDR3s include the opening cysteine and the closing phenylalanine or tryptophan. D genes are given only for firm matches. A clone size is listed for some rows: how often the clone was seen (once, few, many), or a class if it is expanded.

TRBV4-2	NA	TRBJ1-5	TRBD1	TGTGCCAGCAGCCCGGATTGGACAGGGAGTAATCAGCCCCAGCATTTT	CASSPDWTGSNQPQHF
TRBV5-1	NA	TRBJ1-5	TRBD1	TGCGCCAGCAGCCCCGACAGGGTAGGCCAGCCCCAGCATTTT	CASSPDRVGQPQHF
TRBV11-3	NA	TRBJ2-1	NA	TGTGCCAGCAGCAGAGGACAGAACAATGAGCAGTTCTTC	CASSRGQNNEQFF
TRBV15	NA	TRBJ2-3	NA	TGTGCCACCAGCAGGAGACAGGGCACAGATACGCAGTATTTT	CATSRRQGTDTQYF
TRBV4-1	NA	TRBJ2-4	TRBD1	TGCGCCAGCAGCGGAGGACAGGGGGCCATTCAGTACTTC	CASSGGQGAIQYF
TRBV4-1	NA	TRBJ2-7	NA	TGCGCCAGCAGCCAAGAAAGCCCCGGGAATTCCTACGAGCAGTACTTC	CASSQESPGNSYEQYF
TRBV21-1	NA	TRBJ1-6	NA	TGTGCCAGCAGCAAACTACAGGACAGTAATTCACCCCTCCACTTT	CASSKLQDSNSPLHF
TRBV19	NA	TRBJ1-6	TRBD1	TGTGCCAGTAGTGCCGGACAGGGCATAGGGTCACCCCTCCACTTT	CASSAGQGIGSPLHF
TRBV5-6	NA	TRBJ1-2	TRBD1	TGTGCCAGCAGCTTGGGCTCTTTAGGGACAGGGGTCCAATATGGCTACACCTTC	CASSLGSLGTGVQYGYTF
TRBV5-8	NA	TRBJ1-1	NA	TGTGCCAGCAGCGGGAGGGGTGGGAACACTGAAGCTTTCTTT	CASSGRGGNTEAFF
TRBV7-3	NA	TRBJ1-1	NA	TGTGCCAGCAGCGGGGGCAGGGGCACTGAAGCTTTCTTT	CASSGGRGTEAFF
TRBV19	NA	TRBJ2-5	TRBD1	TGTGCCAGTAGTCCCCGACAGGGGGCTTGGGAGACCCAGTACTTC	CASSPRQGAWETQYF
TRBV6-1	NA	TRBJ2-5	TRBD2	TGTGCCAGCAGTGAAGGGTTGTCGGGGGGTCAAGAGACCCAGTACTTC	CASSEGLSGGQETQYF
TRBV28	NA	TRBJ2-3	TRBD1	TGTGCCGGACAAAGACAGGGTATTCATACGCAGTATTTT	CAGQRQGIHTQYF
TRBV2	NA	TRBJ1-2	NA	TGTGCCAGCAGAACCGGGAACTTCTATGGCTACACCTTC	CASRTGNFYGYTF
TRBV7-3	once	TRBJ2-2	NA	TGTGCCAGCAGCTTAGCGGGGAAGGGCGGGGAGCTGTTTTTT	CASSLAGKGGELFF
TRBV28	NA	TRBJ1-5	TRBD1	TGTGCCAGCAAGACAGGGGGCGCTTATAGCAATCAGCCCCAGCATTTT	CASKTGGAYSNQPQHF
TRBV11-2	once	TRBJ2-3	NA	TGTGCCAGCAGCTTATCCGGGGGTAGCACAGATACGCAGTATTTT	CASSLSGGSTDTQYF
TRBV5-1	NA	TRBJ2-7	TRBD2	TGCGCCAGCAGCTCGGGACTAGCGGGAGTCAACGAGCAGTACTTC	CASSSGLAGVNEQYF
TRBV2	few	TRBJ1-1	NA	TGTGCCAGCAGTAGGACTTCGACAGGCCAGAACACTGAAGCTTTCTTT	CASSRTSTGQNTEAFF
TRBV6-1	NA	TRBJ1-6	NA	TGTGCCAGCAGTGAAAGAGGGTTTTCACCCCTCCACTTT	CASSERGFSPLHF